This TCR beta chain was recovered during a study of blood T cell repertoires in COVID-19. On the study more broadly: Samples of COVID-19 (acute and convalescent) were obtained from the United States, Italy and Spain. T cells, B-cell-depleted T cells, or PBMCs supplied cDNA or gDNA.

Trimming took off 0 bases at V and 7 bases at J, with 17 bases between the two ends. Germline assignment: CDR1 SGHRS and CDR2 YFSETQ. CDR3 size: 15 residues. In the original workflow: Scientists estimated how many nucleated cells there were by amplifying reference gene primers. Sequenced by immunoSEQ multiplex PCR; TCRdb stores in-frame clones only, minus some. That table furnishes V, J and clone size, whereas the DNA furnished D and trimming. The repertoire has roughly 52,000 clones, more than 70% of them found once; the top ten carry 8.5%. This chain joins TRBV5-1 and TRBJ2-7; a possible D gene is TRBD2 (5 bases). The sample consisted of peripheral blood. The source of this sequence is a man between 60 and 75 years old with active COVID-19. The CDR3 nucleotides are TGCGCCAGCAGCTTGGGCGGGCCAGCCGTTCGAGAGCAGTACTTC. Translated, it gives CASSLGGPAVREQYF.